These T cell receptor beta chains were read from a single sample in a study of blood T cells in healthy people across ages. Via MiXCR, TCRdb re-called the 5' RACE reads, giving one row per CDR3 protein. The sample has some 750,000 distinct CDR3 sequences, 22% seen once. Sequenced material: blood. These receptors were obtained from a man aged 70 or older in good health. The CDR3 runs from the conserved cysteine through the conserved F or W. The D gene is left open where the match is weak. Where a row states a size, it is once, few, many or the class of an expanded clone; other rows omit it.

J gene: TRBJ1-4
V gene: TRBV13
D gene: TRBD1
clone size: -
CDR3 DNA: TGTGCCAGCACCACACAGGGGGGAAGTGAAAAACTGTTTTTT
CDR3 protein: CASTTQGGSEKLFF

J gene: TRBJ1-4
V gene: TRBV5-1
D gene: -
clone size: -
CDR3 DNA: TGCGCCAGCAGCCCACAGGACAGTTCGGATGAAAAACTGTTTTTT
CDR3 protein: CASSPQDSSDEKLFF

J gene: TRBJ2-6
V gene: TRBV5-1
D gene: -
clone size: few
CDR3 DNA: TGCGCCAGCAGCTTGGATGTGACAGGGAGGGCTGGGACCAACGTCCTGACTTTC
CDR3 protein: CASSLDVTGRAGTNVLTF

J gene: TRBJ2-1
V gene: TRBV5-1
D gene: TRBD2
clone size: -
CDR3 DNA: TGCGCCAGCAGCTTGGAAACTAGCGGGGGGGCCTACAATGAGCAGTTCTTC
CDR3 protein: CASSLETSGGAYNEQFF

J gene: TRBJ2-1
V gene: TRBV12-3/TRBV12-4
D gene: TRBD2
clone size: -
CDR3 DNA: TGTGCCAGCAGTTTATTCTCGGCTAGCGGATACAATGAGCAGTTCTTC
CDR3 protein: CASSLFSASGYNEQFF

J gene: TRBJ1-4
V gene: TRBV6-6
D gene: -
clone size: -
CDR3 DNA: TGTGCCAGCAGCTCAGACAAAGGGGGTGAAAAACTGTTTTTT
CDR3 protein: CASSSDKGGEKLFF

J gene: TRBJ2-1
V gene: TRBV7-3
D gene: -
clone size: -
CDR3 DNA: TGTGCCAGCAGCAAGGAACTAGGGCTCCCCAATGAGCAGTTCTTC
CDR3 protein: CASSKELGLPNEQFF

J gene: TRBJ1-5
V gene: TRBV6-6
D gene: -
clone size: -
CDR3 DNA: TGTGCCAGCGCTCAGACCCATAGCAATCAGCCCCAGCATTTT
CDR3 protein: CASAQTHSNQPQHF

J gene: TRBJ2-7
V gene: TRBV13
D gene: -
clone size: -
CDR3 DNA: TGTGCCAGCAGCTCCGTTTCCTACGAGCAGTACTTC
CDR3 protein: CASSSVSYEQYF

J gene: TRBJ1-1
V gene: TRBV18
D gene: -
clone size: -
CDR3 DNA: TGTGCCAGCTTGGGGCTGAATGAGAACACTGAAGCTTTCTTT
CDR3 protein: CASLGLNENTEAFF

J gene: TRBJ2-3
V gene: TRBV12-3/TRBV12-4
D gene: TRBD2
clone size: -
CDR3 DNA: TGTGCCAGCAGTGCCTTCGACACTTCACTAGCGGGAGTTTCAGATACGCAGTATTTT
CDR3 protein: CASSAFDTSLAGVSDTQYF

J gene: TRBJ2-3
V gene: TRBV9
D gene: TRBD1
clone size: -
CDR3 DNA: TGTGCCAGCAGCGTGGGACAGGGGGTAGATACGCAGTATTTT
CDR3 protein: CASSVGQGVDTQYF

J gene: TRBJ1-2
V gene: TRBV11-2
D gene: -
clone size: many
CDR3 DNA: TGTGCCAGCAGCTTGAACCGGGCCCTGGAGGGCTACACCTTC
CDR3 protein: CASSLNRALEGYTF

J gene: TRBJ1-6
V gene: TRBV18
D gene: -
clone size: few
CDR3 DNA: TGTGCCAGCTCGCGGGCCCAGGGAAGTTCACCCCTCCACTTT
CDR3 protein: CASSRAQGSSPLHF

J gene: TRBJ1-5
V gene: TRBV7-2
D gene: TRBD1
clone size: -
CDR3 DNA: TGTGCCAGCAGCTTATGGACAGGCTTTAGCAATCAGCCCCAGCATTTT
CDR3 protein: CASSLWTGFSNQPQHF

J gene: TRBJ1-1
V gene: TRBV29-1
D gene: TRBD1
clone size: -
CDR3 DNA: TGCAGCGTTGATTTACAGGGGGCGCGGACTGAAGCTTTCTTT
CDR3 protein: CSVDLQGARTEAFF

J gene: TRBJ2-7
V gene: TRBV11-2
D gene: TRBD2
clone size: few
CDR3 DNA: TGTGCCAGCAGGGCGACTAGCGGGGGAAATTACGAGCAGTACTTC
CDR3 protein: CASRATSGGNYEQYF

J gene: TRBJ2-2
V gene: TRBV19
D gene: -
clone size: -
CDR3 DNA: TGTGCCAGTAGATTGGGGGCAGCGAACACCGGGGAGCTGTTTTTT
CDR3 protein: CASRLGAANTGELFF

J gene: TRBJ1-2
V gene: TRBV7-6
D gene: -
clone size: many
CDR3 DNA: TGTGCCAGCAGCCTCCCTCAGGGCTATGGCTACACCTTC
CDR3 protein: CASSLPQGYGYTF

J gene: TRBJ2-5
V gene: TRBV3-1
D gene: TRBD2
clone size: -
CDR3 DNA: TGTGCCAGCAGCCAATTTACGGGGGGGCCGGTGACCCAGTACTTC
CDR3 protein: CASSQFTGGPVTQYF

J gene: TRBJ1-3
V gene: TRBV19
D gene: TRBD1
clone size: -
CDR3 DNA: TGTGCCAGTAGTTCGGGACAGTCGGGAAACACCATATATTTT
CDR3 protein: CASSSGQSGNTIYF

J gene: TRBJ2-1
V gene: TRBV5-1
D gene: -
clone size: many
CDR3 DNA: TGTGCCAGCAGTTTTAGCGGCAATGAGCAGTTCTTC
CDR3 protein: CASSFSGNEQFF

J gene: TRBJ2-1
V gene: TRBV28
D gene: -
clone size: few
CDR3 DNA: TGTGCCAGCAGTTTAACAGTGGGGACGCACAATGAGCAGTTCTTC
CDR3 protein: CASSLTVGTHNEQFF

J gene: TRBJ1-1
V gene: TRBV12-3/TRBV12-4
D gene: TRBD1
clone size: once
CDR3 DNA: TGTGCCAGCAGCCCCCGAAGGACAGGGATGAACACTGAAGCTTTCTTT
CDR3 protein: CASSPRRTGMNTEAFF

J gene: TRBJ2-1
V gene: TRBV7-2
D gene: TRBD2
clone size: few
CDR3 DNA: TGTGCCAGCAGCTTTCTTAGCGGGGGCACCTTAGGTGAGCAGTTCTTC
CDR3 protein: CASSFLSGGTLGEQFF

J gene: TRBJ2-1
V gene: TRBV5-1
D gene: -
clone size: -
CDR3 DNA: TGCGCCAGCAGCTTGGAACCGGGATACTACAATGAGCAGTTCTTC
CDR3 protein: CASSLEPGYYNEQFF

J gene: TRBJ2-3
V gene: TRBV6-4
D gene: -
clone size: -
CDR3 DNA: TGTGCCAGCAGGATACAGGGATTTACGCAGTATTTT
CDR3 protein: CASRIQGFTQYF

J gene: TRBJ1-2
V gene: TRBV5-1
D gene: -
clone size: many
CDR3 DNA: TGCGCCAGCAGCATCGCCGGGACATCCAACTATGGCTACACCTTC
CDR3 protein: CASSIAGTSNYGYTF

J gene: TRBJ2-7
V gene: TRBV29-1
D gene: -
clone size: -
CDR3 DNA: TGCAGCGTTGAAAGGGGGGACTCCTACGAGCAGTACTTC
CDR3 protein: CSVERGDSYEQYF

J gene: TRBJ2-1
V gene: TRBV28
D gene: TRBD1
clone size: few
CDR3 DNA: TGTGCCAGCAGTCAACCTAGGGACAGGGTTGGAAATGAGCAGTTCTTC
CDR3 protein: CASSQPRDRVGNEQFF

J gene: TRBJ2-1
V gene: TRBV7-2
D gene: TRBD2
clone size: few
CDR3 DNA: TGTGTCAGCAGCCCCCAACTAGCGGGAGTGGGCAATGAGCAGTTCTTC
CDR3 protein: CVSSPQLAGVGNEQFF

J gene: TRBJ2-1
V gene: TRBV6-6
D gene: -
clone size: -
CDR3 DNA: TGTGCCAGCAGTACAAACAGGGAGAGGTCCTACAATGAGCAGTTCTTC
CDR3 protein: CASSTNRERSYNEQFF

J gene: TRBJ1-2
V gene: TRBV20-1
D gene: -
clone size: -
CDR3 DNA: TGCAGTGCTAGAGTGCAGGGAGCTAACTATGGCTACACCTTC
CDR3 protein: CSARVQGANYGYTF

J gene: TRBJ1-2
V gene: TRBV5-1
D gene: -
clone size: few
CDR3 DNA: TGCGCCAGCAGCTACAATAACAGGGAAGCCTATGGCTACACCTTC
CDR3 protein: CASSYNNREAYGYTF

J gene: TRBJ2-3
V gene: TRBV18
D gene: -
clone size: many
CDR3 DNA: TGTGCCAGCTCCCATGGCGGGGACCCCTCGGCAGATACGCAGTATTTT
CDR3 protein: CASSHGGDPSADTQYF

J gene: TRBJ1-1
V gene: TRBV5-1
D gene: TRBD1
clone size: many
CDR3 DNA: TGTGCCAGCAGCTTTACAGGGGGCAACACTGAAGCTTTCTTT
CDR3 protein: CASSFTGGNTEAFF

J gene: TRBJ2-5
V gene: TRBV20-1
D gene: -
clone size: many
CDR3 DNA: TGCAGTGCTAGGGTTTGGACACCTCAAGAGACCCAGTACTTC
CDR3 protein: CSARVWTPQETQYF

J gene: TRBJ2-5
V gene: TRBV7-9
D gene: TRBD2
clone size: few
CDR3 DNA: TGTGCCAGCAGCTCCGGGACTAACAAAGAGACCCAGTACTTC
CDR3 protein: CASSSGTNKETQYF

J gene: TRBJ2-3
V gene: TRBV5-5
D gene: -
clone size: few
CDR3 DNA: TGTGCCAGCAGCGGAACCCATCTAATCATAGCAGATACGCAGTATTTT
CDR3 protein: CASSGTHLIIADTQYF

J gene: TRBJ1-1
V gene: TRBV3-1
D gene: -
clone size: many
CDR3 DNA: TGTGCCAGCAGGGCGTCGGGTGCCGGGAACACTGAAGCTTTCTTT
CDR3 protein: CASRASGAGNTEAFF

J gene: TRBJ2-7
V gene: TRBV29-1
D gene: -
clone size: -
CDR3 DNA: TGCAGCGTTGTGGAGGACACCTACGAGCAGTACTTC
CDR3 protein: CSVVEDTYEQYF

J gene: TRBJ2-5
V gene: TRBV12-3/TRBV12-4
D gene: -
clone size: few
CDR3 DNA: TGTGCCAGCAACTTACCCGAGACCCCAAAGACAGAGACCCAGTACTTC
CDR3 protein: CASNLPETPKTETQYF

J gene: TRBJ1-6
V gene: TRBV27
D gene: -
clone size: few
CDR3 DNA: TGTGCCAGCAGTTTTCGGAGGGAGTTTAATTCACCCCTCCACTTT
CDR3 protein: CASSFRREFNSPLHF

J gene: TRBJ1-1
V gene: TRBV20-1
D gene: -
clone size: -
CDR3 DNA: TGCAGTGTTGTAGTTTGGGGGAGAACTGAAGCTTTCTTT
CDR3 protein: CSVVVWGRTEAFF

J gene: TRBJ2-5
V gene: TRBV6-5
D gene: TRBD1
clone size: -
CDR3 DNA: TGTGCCAGCAGTTACGGGACAGCGCGTCAAGAGACCCAGTACTTC
CDR3 protein: CASSYGTARQETQYF

J gene: TRBJ2-1
V gene: TRBV24-1
D gene: TRBD1
clone size: -
CDR3 DNA: TGTGCCACGAGCAAAAGGGGGCATGAGCAGTTCTTC
CDR3 protein: CATSKRGHEQFF

J gene: TRBJ2-7
V gene: TRBV9
D gene: -
clone size: -
CDR3 DNA: TGTGCCAGCAGCCCCGAGTGGGGTAGGTCGTACGAGCAGTACTTC
CDR3 protein: CASSPEWGRSYEQYF

J gene: TRBJ2-6
V gene: TRBV4-1
D gene: -
clone size: few
CDR3 DNA: TGCGCCAGCAGCCAAGATGGACACGGCCTTTCTGGGGCCAACGTCCTGACTTTC
CDR3 protein: CASSQDGHGLSGANVLTF

J gene: TRBJ1-1
V gene: TRBV28
D gene: -
clone size: -
CDR3 DNA: TGTGCCAGCAGTTCCCTGGAGGGCACTGAAGCTTTCTTT
CDR3 protein: CASSSLEGTEAFF

J gene: TRBJ2-3
V gene: TRBV21-1
D gene: -
clone size: few
CDR3 DNA: TGTGCCAGCAGCAAAGCTGGCCCCCTGGGGACAGATACGCAGTATTTT
CDR3 protein: CASSKAGPLGTDTQYF